A single sample gave rise to the 21 T cell receptor beta chains below, sequenced in a study of beta chain features in type 1 diabetes listed by TCRdb under 2018. What the research found in general, with its limitations: Type 1 diabetes patients showed a moderate but significant shortening of TCRB CDR3 length in all four CD4+ subsets.

No antigen is known for these receptors. Receptor libraries were prepared by the immunoSEQ multiplex PCR assay. The entire amount of isolated RNA was reverse transcribed using the High Capacity cDNA Reverse Transcription Kit, so the sequenced TCRB transcripts were expressed ones. TCRdb obtained this table from immuneACCESS and retained in-frame rearrangements with V and J assigned. These tables miss some clones; where compared with another copy, unresolved V genes account for less than half of the shortfall, and the remainder is unexplained. For this sample the table gives approximately 250,000 clones, of which about a sixth were detected only once. The top ten clones comprise less than 0.09% of the sample. What was sequenced was naive CD4+ T cells from blood. The cell subset or site label, read with the paper, signifies: true naive CD4+ T cells. These receptors originate from a man aged 25 to 40 with type 1 diabetes.

Notes on this clone: Distinct nucleotide sequences in the sample also encode this CDR3. CDR3 amino acids: CSVGGRANTEAFF. CDR3 DNA: TGCAGCGTTGGGGGCAGAGCAAACACTGAAGCTTTCTTT. The chain is built from TRBV29-1 and TRBJ1-1; D possibly corresponds to TRBD1 (5 bases). From germline, CDR1 is SQVTM and CDR2 ANQGSEA. CDR3 length: 13 amino acids. V gave up 4 bases and J gave up 2 bases, with 11 bases separating them.

This clone came up a few times. This chain connects TRBV28 to TRBJ1-2; TRBD1 agrees at 11 bases. V lost 2 bases and J lost 7; bases outside the gene matches: 3. The CDR3 is made up of 14 amino acids. The germline V gene has CDR1 MDHEN and CDR2 SYDVKM. This chain's CDR3 is CASSLGQGAFGYTF. The CDR3 DNA reads as TGTGCCAGCAGTTTAGGACAGGGGGCCTTTGGCTACACCTTC.

The chain is built from TRBV9 and TRBJ2-1, with D unclear. The CDR3 covers 16 residues. V gave up 4 bases and J gave up 4 bases, with 18 bases separating them. Germline CDR1 SGDLS, CDR2 YYNGEE. The CDR3 sequence: CASSPLQNFLYNEQFF. The CDR3 DNA sequence: TGTGCCAGCAGCCCCCTCCAGAACTTCTTATACAATGAGCAGTTCTTC. Together with reference TRBV9 and TRBJ2-1, the CDR3 gives the full variable domain: DSGVTQTPKHLITATGQRVTLRCSPRSGDLSVYWYQQSLDQGLQFLIQYYNGEERAKGNILERFSAQQFPDLHSELNLSSLELGDSALYFCASSPLQNFLYNEQFFGPGTRLTVL.

This clone occurred a few times. The CDR3 spells CASRQVGDEQFF. CDR3 sequence (DNA): TGTGCCAGCAGGCAGGTGGGGGATGAGCAGTTCTTC. This sequence joins TRBV6-1 and TRBJ2-1; TRBD1 or TRBD2 may be the D gene (5 bases each). This CDR3 has 12 residues. Trimming pared 6 bases from V and 8 bases from J, leaving 11 bases between. From germline, CDR1 is MNHNS and CDR2 SASEGT.

This clone came up a few times. This chain joins TRBV10-3 and TRBJ2-1, with 10 bases matching TRBD2. The CDR3 runs to 16 residues. V gave up 2 bases and J gave up 7 bases; unmatched junction bases: 8. From germline, CDR1 is ENHRY and CDR2 SYGVKD. The CDR3 is CAISERSGRGLNEQFF. DNA of the CDR3: TGTGCCATCAGTGAGCGGAGCGGGAGGGGTTTAAATGAGCAGTTCTTC.

This clone was seen only a few times. The chain recombines TRBV27 with TRBJ1-4; D unresolved. The V gene's germline CDR1 is MNHEY and CDR2 SMNVEV (reference sequence). V lost 5 bases and J lost 8, with 24 bases in between. The CDR3 runs 17 residues. CDR3 sequence reads: CASSPLIDFSSREKLFF. The CDR3 region has the DNA TGTGCCAGCAGTCCCCTTATCGATTTTTCCTCCAGGGAAAAACTGTTTTTT. Together with reference TRBV27 and TRBJ1-4, the CDR3 gives the full variable domain: EAQVTQNPRYLITVTGKKLTVTCSQNMNHEYMSWYRQDPGLGLRQIYYSMNVEVTDKGDVPEGYKVSRKEKRNFPLILESPSPNQTSLYFCASSPLIDFSSREKLFFGSGTQLSVL.

The chain employs TRBV30 and TRBJ1-4; 8 positions match TRBD1. Germline V gives CDR1 GTSNPN, CDR2 SVGIG (reference sequence). CDR3 length equals 11 residues. V lost 7 bases, J lost 8 bases, and 3 bases stayed unmatched. CDR3 coding DNA: TGTGCCTCCCACAGGGGGGAAAAACTGTTTTTT. This codes for CASHRGEKLFF.

The V call is TRBV28, the J call TRBJ2-4; TRBD1 matches 9 bases. Trimming at V came to 3 bases and at J to 6 bases, leaving 6 bases not matched to a gene. CDR3 length: 15 residues. Per the germline V gene, CDR1 is MDHEN and CDR2 is SYDVKM. The CDR3 DNA sequence: TGTGCCAGCAGTTTCTTCGGGACAGGGCCAAACATTCAGTACTTC. Protein product: CASSFFGTGPNIQYF. The full variable domain, in which reference TRBV28 and TRBJ2-4 provide the parts outside the CDR3, is DVKVTQSSRYLVKRTGEKVFLECVQDMDHENMFWYRQDPGLGLRLIYFSYDVKMKEKGDIPEGYSVSREKKERFSLILESASTNQTSMYLCASSFFGTGPNIQYFGAGTRLSVL.

The chain is built from TRBV19 and TRBJ2-1; D might be TRBD1 (5 bases). Germline V lookup: CDR1 LNHDA, CDR2 SQIVND (reference sequence). This CDR3 is built from 13 residues. V lost 5 bases and J 4 bases, leaving 9 bases between the germline ends. The chain's CDR3 is CASSPTVYNEQFF. For the CDR3, the DNA is TGTGCCAGTAGTCCGACAGTTTACAATGAGCAGTTCTTC.

The V gene is TRBV4-1, the J gene TRBJ1-5, with 9 bases lining up with TRBD1. V lost 4 bases, J lost 3 bases, and 1 base stayed unmatched. This CDR3 is built from 14 residues. Germline V gene sequence: CDR1 MGHRA, CDR2 YSYEKL. DNA for the CDR3: TGCGCCAGCAGCCCACAGGGGGCCAATCAGCCCCAGCATTTT. This translates into CASSPQGANQPQHF.

The J gene is TRBJ2-7, the V gene TRBV29-1, with D tentatively TRBD2 (6 bases). This CDR3 region has 14 residues. Germline V gene sequence: CDR1 SQVTM, CDR2 ANQGSEA. With 4 bases removed from V and 3 bases from J, the gap between germline ends came to 16 bases. CDR3 nucleotide sequence: TGCAGCGTTGTGCTGGAGGGTAGGGGCTACGAGCAGTACTTC. As protein: CSVVLEGRGYEQYF.

The rearrangement uses TRBV29-1 and TRBJ1-2; 7 bases line up with TRBD1. The ends lost 4 bases at V and 0 bases at J; junction bases unmatched: 5. CDR3 length equals 14 residues. Germline loops: CDR1 SQVTM, CDR2 ANQGSEA. The CDR3 loop is CSVGGQAANYGYTF. The CDR3 nucleotides read TGCAGCGTTGGAGGACAGGCAGCTAACTATGGCTACACCTTC.

The table lists this clone with a few counts. The gene calls are TRBV4-1 and TRBJ2-3; D is possibly TRBD1 or TRBD2 (5 bases each). The CDR3 spans 15 residues. The V and J ends lost 1 base and 1 base respectively, with 9 bases between them. The germline V gene has CDR1 MGHRA and CDR2 YSYEKL. The DNA of the CDR3 is TGCGCCAGCAGCCAAGGATCGGGACGCACAGATACGCAGTATTTT. It translates to CASSQGSGRTDTQYF.

The chain uses TRBV29-1 and TRBJ2-3; no firm D call. Deletions cut 4 bases from V and 3 bases from J, with 14 bases between. The CDR3 is made up of 14 amino acids. In germline, CDR1 is SQVTM, CDR2 ANQGSEA. The CDR3 nucleotides are TGCAGCGTTGGGGTAGGGTCTAGAACAGATACGCAGTATTTT. Its protein product is CSVGVGSRTDTQYF.

The rearrangement joins TRBV20-1 to TRBJ1-1; D uncertain. The CDR3 consists of 9 residues. The germline V gene has CDR1 DFQATT and CDR2 SNEGSKA (reference sequence). V lost 4 bases and J 9 bases, leaving 6 bases between the germline ends. The CDR3 bases are TGCAGTGCTATTCGGCAAGCTTTCTTT. Translation: CSAIRQAFF.

This clone was seen only a few times. The rearrangement joins TRBV30 to TRBJ1-2; 9 bases line up with TRBD1. Germline V gives CDR1 GTSNPN, CDR2 SVGIG (reference sequence). This CDR3 is built from 14 residues. After removal of 0 bases from V and 12 bases from J, the junction contained 11 bases not matched to a gene. The CDR3 region is CAWSVGDRVLFNTF. The CDR3 region has the DNA TGTGCCTGGAGTGTAGGGGACAGGGTCCTTTTCAACACCTTC.

In this sample, this clone turned up a few times. CDR3 amino acids: CASSVGGTVSYGYTF. The DNA of the CDR3 is TGTGCCAGCAGCGTAGGGGGGACGGTGTCCTATGGCTACACCTTC. This chain links TRBV9 with TRBJ1-2, with a tentative D call TRBD1 (5 bases). Germline-derived CDR1 and CDR2 are SGDLS and YYNGEE. The germline V and J ends were trimmed by 0 bases and 4 bases, with 13 bases remaining between them. This CDR3 comprises 15 residues.

This clone has just one count. CDR3 sequence: CASSPLAGGETQYF. In DNA form, the CDR3 reads TGTGCCAGCTCACCGCTAGCGGGAGGGGAGACCCAGTACTTC. The rearrangement links TRBV18 to TRBJ2-5, with 12 bases matching TRBD2. With V trimmed by 3 bases and J by 5 bases, 1 base remained unmatched. This CDR3 spans 14 amino acids. CDR1 and CDR2 (germline): KGHSH, LQKENI.

The rearrangement uses TRBV9 and TRBJ2-7; 12 nucleotides match TRBD2. Germline trimming cut 3 bases from V and 6 bases from J; bases unmatched to any gene: 7. The CDR3 loop spans 15 amino acids. Germline CDR1 is SGDLS and CDR2 is YYNGEE. CDR3 sequence: CASSALAGGSVEQYF. In DNA, the CDR3 is TGTGCCAGCAGCGCGCTAGCGGGAGGGTCGGTCGAGCAGTACTTC.

The chain recombines TRBV7-2 with TRBJ2-1, with 13 positions matching TRBD2. Germline loops: CDR1 SGHTA, CDR2 FQGNSA. The CDR3 consists of 15 residues. J lost 5 bases, V lost 5 bases, and 3 bases had no gene match. The CDR3 bases are TGTGCCAGCAGCCCCGGACTAGCGGGGGACAATGAGCAGTTCTTC. The encoded protein is CASSPGLAGDNEQFF.

The V gene is TRBV30, the J gene TRBJ2-5; 9 nucleotides match TRBD1. CDR3 size: 13 residues. The J segment lost 4 bases and the V segment lost 5 bases, leaving 5 bases of the junction unmatched. Germline V CDR1 and CDR2: GTSNPN, SVGIG (reference sequence). DNA of the CDR3: TGTGCCTGGGAGCTACAGGGGGCAGAGACCCAGTACTTC. This sequence encodes CAWELQGAETQYF.